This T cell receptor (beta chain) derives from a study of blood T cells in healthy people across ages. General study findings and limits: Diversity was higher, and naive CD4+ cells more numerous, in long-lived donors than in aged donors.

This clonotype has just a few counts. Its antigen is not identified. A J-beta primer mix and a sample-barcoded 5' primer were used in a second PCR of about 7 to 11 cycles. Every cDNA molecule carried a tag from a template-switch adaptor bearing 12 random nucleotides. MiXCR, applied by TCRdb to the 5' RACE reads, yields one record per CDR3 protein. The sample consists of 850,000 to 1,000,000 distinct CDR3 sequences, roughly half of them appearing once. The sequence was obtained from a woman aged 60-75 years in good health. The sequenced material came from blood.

The CDR3: CASSGRSRTSTDTQYF. The CDR3 nucleotides are TGTGCCAGCAGTGGGCGAAGTCGGACTAGCACAGATACGCAGTATTTT. The rearrangement links TRBV12-3 or TRBV12-4 to TRBJ2-3, with D perhaps TRBD2 (5 bases). This CDR3 comprises 16 residues. Trimming cost V 5 bases and J 0 bases, with 15 bases left between them.